A selection of T cell receptor beta chains follows, all from one sample in a study of identical twins. TCRdb used MiXCR to reprocess the 5' RACE reads, holding one entry per CDR3 protein. The sample lists 750,000 to 950,000 distinct CDR3 sequences, 9% to 15% seen once, with about 1.6% in the top ten. This sample was shared with a second study, whose subject was yellow fever vaccine responses in identical twins.

Sequencing input: PBMCs. The source is a woman aged 18-30 years in good health. The CDR3 runs from the conserved cysteine through the conserved F or W. Fields, in order: clone size, D gene, J gene, V gene, CDR3 DNA, CDR3 protein. A D gene is named only where the DNA matches it firmly. The listing skips clone size in some rows; elsewhere it reads once, few, many or a size class.

>-|TRBD2|TRBJ2-5|TRBV12-3/TRBV12-4
TGTGCCAGCAGTTTAGGCCGACTAGCGGGAGAAGAGACCCAGTACTTC
CASSLGRLAGEETQYF
>-|-|TRBJ2-7|TRBV20-1
TGCAGTGCTAGGGGGGACACCCCCTACGAGCAGTACTTC
CSARGDTPYEQYF
>many|TRBD1|TRBJ2-1|TRBV15
TGTGCCACCAGACTTCGGACAGGGGGCAATGAGCAGTTCTTC
CATRLRTGGNEQFF
>once|-|TRBJ2-7|TRBV5-6
TGTGCCAGCAGCTTGGGACCGAGATACCCGCAGTACTTC
CASSLGPRYPQYF
>-|-|TRBJ1-5|TRBV10-3
TGTGCCATCAGTGTAAATTGGGATCAGCCCCAGCATTTT
CAISVNWDQPQHF
>many|-|TRBJ2-1|TRBV4-1
TGCGCCAGCAGCCAAGAAGCCGGGCGGAATGAGCAGTTCTTC
CASSQEAGRNEQFF
>few|-|TRBJ2-1|TRBV12-3/TRBV12-4
TGTGCCAGCACCCTGGACAGTAATCCTGAGCAGTTCTTC
CASTLDSNPEQFF
>few|TRBD2|TRBJ2-7|TRBV4-2
TGTGCCAGCAGCCAAGACGGGGGTAGGACTAGCGGGAGCAAGTGGGGCGACGAGCAGTACTTC
CASSQDGGRTSGSKWGDEQYF
>-|TRBD1|TRBJ1-1|TRBV10-3
TGTGCCATCAGTCAGGGGGAGAACACTGAAGCTTTCTTT
CAISQGENTEAFF
>few|-|TRBJ2-3|TRBV12-3/TRBV12-4
TGTGCCAGCAGTTTCTTGGACAGTTGGACAGATACGCAGTATTTT
CASSFLDSWTDTQYF
>many|-|TRBJ1-5|TRBV2
TGTGCCAGCACACAGGGTAGGCAGCCCCAGCATTTT
CASTQGRQPQHF
>-|-|TRBJ2-5|TRBV18
TGTGCCAGCTCACGAGTAGTGGTGGAAGAGACCCAGTACTTC
CASSRVVVEETQYF
>-|-|TRBJ2-1|TRBV11-2
TGTGCCAGCACCCCCGGGGCTCAGGGTTACAATGAGCAGTTCTTC
CASTPGAQGYNEQFF
>few|TRBD2|TRBJ2-7|TRBV10-3
TGTGCCATCAGTGAGTCGAGAGCTGGCGGGAGCTTC
CAISESRAGGSF
>-|TRBD2|TRBJ2-2|TRBV12-3/TRBV12-4
TGTGCCAGCAGTCTGCGCGGGGGACCGATTTTATACACCGGGGAGCTGTTTTTT
CASSLRGGPILYTGELFF
>-|-|TRBJ2-1|TRBV6-5
TGTGCCAGCAGTTACTCCAAGGGTAGATCCTACAATGAGCAGTTCTTC
CASSYSKGRSYNEQFF
>-|-|TRBJ1-1|TRBV19
TGTGCATCCCGGGGCAGAAAAGAGAACACTGAAGCTTTCTTT
CASRGRKENTEAFF
>few|-|TRBJ2-5|TRBV29-1
TGCAGTGTTCAGGGGGGGTTCGAGGAGACCCAGTACTTC
CSVQGGFEETQYF
>many|TRBD1|TRBJ2-2|TRBV15
TGTGCCACCAGCAGAGATAACAGGGGTGGAGGGGAGCTGTTTTTT
CATSRDNRGGGELFF
>-|TRBD1|TRBJ1-1|TRBV11-2
TGTGCCAGCAGCTCCTGGACAGGGGTGGGCACTGAAGCTTTCTTT
CASSSWTGVGTEAFF
>-|TRBD1|TRBJ1-3|TRBV29-1
TGCAGCGTTGAAGAGGGGACAGGTGGAAACACCATATATTTT
CSVEEGTGGNTIYF
>-|-|TRBJ2-1|TRBV5-1
TGCGCCAGCAGCTTGGAAGCGTACTCCTACAATGAGCAGTTCTTC
CASSLEAYSYNEQFF
>-|-|TRBJ2-2|TRBV10-2
TGCGCCAGCAGTGCCAATCTCGCGAACACCGGGGAGCTGTTTTTT
CASSANLANTGELFF
>-|TRBD1|TRBJ2-1|TRBV19
TGTGCCAGTAGTTCCACGAACAGGGGGCCTTACAATGAGCAGTTCTTC
CASSSTNRGPYNEQFF
>-|-|TRBJ2-5|TRBV11-2
TGTGCCAGCAGCTCAGAACTTTCAGGAGTGGAGACCCAGTACTTC
CASSSELSGVETQYF